The present T cell receptor beta chain was sequenced within a study of T cell repertoires in cytomegalovirus infection. Across the study: Indications of both CMV infection and matching HLA type were provided by public TCR beta signatures.

This clonotype was detected many times. The antigen is unknown. Findings and caveats of the study: HLA-C-restricted CMV-specific TCR beta clonotypes were dominant in the ex vivo response.

TCRdb called the reads again in MiXCR, with one record for every CDR3 protein. The sample carries nearly 650,000 distinct CDR3 sequences, 20% to 25% recorded once. CDR3 size: 15 residues. The V and J ends lost 3 bases and 6 bases, in that order; junction bases with no gene match: 8. Germline CDR1 SGHVS, CDR2 FQNEAQ. The V gene is TRBV7-8, the J gene TRBJ1-2; 9 bases agree with TRBD1. The receptor comes from a human donor in good health (CMV status not recorded). Some clones in this sample may be carry-over from other donors' samples. The sequenced material came from CD8+ T cells from PBMCs. CDR3 loop: CASSFRQGVQHGYTF. The CDR3, as DNA: TGTGCCAGCAGCTTCCGACAGGGGGTACAGCATGGCTACACCTTC.